The entry that follows covers one T cell receptor (beta chain) sequence. The data were produced by immunoSEQ multiplex PCR, yet TCRdb's version contains in-frame clones alone and is incomplete. The profile shows roughly 60,000 clones, just under 85% of them singletons. The sample is drawn from a study of blood T cell repertoires in COVID-19. As for the study in general: The cDNA or gDNA used as material had been derived from T cells, B-cell-depleted T cells, or PBMCs.

V was trimmed by 3 bases and J by 2 bases, leaving 14 bases between them. There are 15 residues in the CDR3. Germline values: CDR1 SGHRS, CDR2 YFSETQ. The sequencing input was peripheral blood. The rearrangement links TRBV5-1 to TRBJ2-5; TRBD2 is a possible D gene (7 bases). The receptor was derived from a man aged 55 to 70 with acute or convalescent COVID-19. The CDR3 DNA sequence: TGCGCCAGCAGCTCGCAGGGAGGGGGGCAAGAGACCCAGTACTTC. It specifies CASSSQGGGQETQYF.